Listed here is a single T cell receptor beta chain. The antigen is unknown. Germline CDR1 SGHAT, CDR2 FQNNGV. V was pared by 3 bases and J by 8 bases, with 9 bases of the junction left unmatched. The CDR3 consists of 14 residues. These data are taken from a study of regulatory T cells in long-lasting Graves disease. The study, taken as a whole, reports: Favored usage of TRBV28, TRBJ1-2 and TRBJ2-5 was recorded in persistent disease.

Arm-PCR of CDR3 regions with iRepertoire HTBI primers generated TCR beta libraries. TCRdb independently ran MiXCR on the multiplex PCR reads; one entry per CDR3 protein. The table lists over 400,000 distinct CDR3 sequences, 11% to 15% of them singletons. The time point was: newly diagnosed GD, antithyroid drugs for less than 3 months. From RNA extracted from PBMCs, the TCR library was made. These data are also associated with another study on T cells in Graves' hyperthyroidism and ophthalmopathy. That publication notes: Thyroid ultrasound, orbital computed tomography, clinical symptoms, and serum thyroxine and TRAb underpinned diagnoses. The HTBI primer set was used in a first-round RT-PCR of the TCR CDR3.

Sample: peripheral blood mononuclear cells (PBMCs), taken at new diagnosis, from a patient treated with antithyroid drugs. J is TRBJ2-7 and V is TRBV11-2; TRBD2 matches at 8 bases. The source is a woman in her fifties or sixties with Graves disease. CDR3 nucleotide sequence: TGTGCCAGCAGCTTCGCAGCGGGGGAAGACAAGCAGTACTTC. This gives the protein CASSFAAGEDKQYF.